These 19 T cell receptor beta chains came from one sample sequenced in a study of cytomegalovirus exposure and HLA in healthy donors (dated by TCRdb to 2017 to 2019). The library was produced with the immunoSEQ multiplex PCR assay. Sourced from immuneACCESS, this table was stored by TCRdb with only in-frame sequences that have V and J called. A share of the clones is absent; for the studies checked, an unresolved V gene accounts for under half, and the remainder has no known explanation. In all, the sample holds about 160,000 clones, and about nine tenths of those were seen once. The ten largest clones capture about 5.8% of the sample. The sequenced sample was PBMCs. The receptors come from a woman younger than 45 in good health and CMV-seronegative.

This clone was detected once. The rearrangement links TRBV4-2 to TRBJ2-7; 7 nucleotides agree with TRBD2. CDR1 LGHNA and CDR2 YNFKEQ come from the germline V gene. V lost 1 base and J lost 0; bases outside the gene matches: 9. The CDR3 length is 17 residues. CDR3 coding DNA: TGTGCCAGCAGCCAAGCGGCTTCCGGGAGGAGCTCCTACGAGCAGTACTTC. It yields the protein CASSQAASGRSSYEQYF.

This chain links TRBV7-9 with TRBJ2-2; the D gene is possibly TRBD1 (6 bases). Trimming took 1 base from V and 4 from J, leaving 13 bases between them. Germline V gene data show CDR1 as SEHNR and CDR2 as FQNEAQ (reference sequence). The CDR3 length is 16 residues. In DNA form, the CDR3 reads TGTGCCAGCAGCTTAGTTTCAGGGGCCGGCACCGGGGAGCTGTTTTTT. Translated, it gives CASSLVSGAGTGELFF.

CDR3 in DNA: TGTGCCAGCAGTCCGGGCCTGACCTACGAGCAGTACTTC. It yields the protein CASSPGLTYEQYF. This rearrangement joins TRBV27 to TRBJ2-7; D call uncertain. The CDR3 length is 13 residues. V was shortened by 5 bases and J by 2 bases, with 10 bases between the two germline ends. Looked up from germline, CDR1 is MNHEY and CDR2 is SMNVEV (reference sequence).

The V call is TRBV7-9, the J call TRBJ2-2; D is undetermined. The V gene's germline CDR1 is SEHNR and CDR2 FQNEAQ (reference sequence). This CDR3 has 16 residues. The V gene lost 4 bases and the J gene lost 0 bases, with 12 bases spanning the gap. The CDR3 nucleotides are TGTGCCAGCAGCTATCAGGAGACCCCGAACACCGGGGAGCTGTTTTTT. Residues: CASSYQETPNTGELFF.

This chain connects TRBV7-3 to TRBJ1-1; D is perhaps TRBD1 (6 bases). The germline gives CDR1 SGHTA, CDR2 FQGTGA. The length of the CDR3 is 15 residues. Trimming removed 5 bases from V and 3 bases from J, with 16 bases in between. In nucleotides, the CDR3 is TGTGCCAGCAGCCCTAACAGGGTCGAGTACACTGAAGCTTTCTTT. Its protein is CASSPNRVEYTEAFF.

The rearrangement joins TRBV7-6 to TRBJ1-2, with TRBD1 matching over 7 bases. The V gene end was trimmed by 5 bases and the J gene end by 4 bases; junction bases not matched to a gene: 7. Germline V gene lookup returns CDR1 SGHVS and CDR2 FNYEAQ. CDR3 length: 14 residues. The DNA of the CDR3 is TGTGCCAGCAGCCCTCGGGAGGGGGCCTATGGCTACACCTTC. Translating it yields CASSPREGAYGYTF.

The gene calls are TRBV20-1 and TRBJ2-1; 8 bases agree with TRBD2. Germline CDR1 is DFQATT and CDR2 is SNEGSKA (reference sequence). V was clipped by 5 bases and J by 9 bases; unmatched bases: 3. The CDR3 has 11 residues. The CDR3 is CSASTSVEQFF. The CDR3 DNA sequence: TGCAGTGCTTCGACTAGCGTTGAGCAGTTCTTC.

The V and J genes are TRBV28 and TRBJ1-3; the D is unclear. Germline CDR1 is MDHEN and CDR2 is SYDVKM. V shed 6 bases and J shed 0 bases, with 12 bases lying between them. CDR3 size: 15 residues. CDR3 in DNA: TGTGCCAGCAGCCCCGCTGACAACTCTGGAAACACCATATATTTT. Translation gives CASSPADNSGNTIYF.

This clone was counted a single time. This sequence joins TRBV11-1 and TRBJ1-1; D gene uncertain. The germline V and J ends were trimmed by 0 bases and 7 bases, with 6 bases remaining between them. The CDR3 is 12 amino acids. Looked up from germline, CDR1 is SGHAT and CDR2 is FQDESV (reference sequence). CDR3 sequence (DNA): TGTGCCAGCAGCTTAGCTGCAAATGAAGCTTTCTTT. Residues: CASSLAANEAFF.

This clone appeared a single time. The chain links TRBV10-3 to TRBJ1-4; no reliable D call. V lost 0 bases to trimming and J lost 4 bases, with 12 bases between them. This CDR3 has 16 amino acids. Germline V gene lookup returns CDR1 ENHRY and CDR2 SYGVKD. This CDR3 reads CAISESGAGLNEKLFF. DNA of the CDR3: TGTGCCATCAGTGAGTCGGGCGCAGGCCTTAATGAAAAACTGTTTTTT.

The rearrangement uses TRBV15 and TRBJ2-7; tentative D call: TRBD2 (7 bases). CDR3 size: 15 residues. Germline lookup yields CDR1 LNHNV and CDR2 YYDKDF (reference sequence). The germline V and J ends were trimmed by 1 base and 4 bases, with 14 bases remaining between them. The CDR3 nucleotides are TGTGCCACCAGCAGAGCACAGGGTAGCGGGTACGAGCAGTACTTC. It codes for CATSRAQGSGYEQYF.

The rearrangement links TRBV29-1 to TRBJ1-5, with TRBD1 matching 10 bases. Trimming cost V 5 bases and J 3 bases; bases outside gene matches: 4. CDR3 length: 14 residues. Germline V gene data show CDR1 as SQVTM and CDR2 as ANQGSEA. The CDR3 protein is CSVSGQGFNQPQHF. CDR3 DNA sequence: TGCAGCGTTTCGGGACAGGGGTTCAATCAGCCCCAGCATTTT.

The chain couples TRBV5-1 to TRBJ2-6; D remains ambiguous. Germline V lookup: CDR1 SGHRS, CDR2 YFSETQ. V was pared by 0 bases and J by 6 bases, with 10 bases between. There are 15 residues in the CDR3. CDR3 coding DNA: TGCGCCAGCAGCTTGGCCGTGGGAAAGGCCAACGTCCTGACTTTC. As protein: CASSLAVGKANVLTF.

This clone was seen ten or more times. The V gene is TRBV7-2, the J gene TRBJ1-2, with D perhaps TRBD1 (6 bases). CDR1 and CDR2 (germline): SGHTA, FQGNSA. The CDR3 sequence is 13 residues long. V was clipped by 6 bases and J by 3 bases, with 11 bases between them. The DNA of the CDR3 is TGTGCCAGCAGTCCCGACAGGCACTATGGCTACACCTTC. As protein: CASSPDRHYGYTF.

The chain has TRBV28 and TRBJ2-4; 7 bases are a match to TRBD1. V lost 2 bases to trimming and J lost 6 bases; unmatched junction nucleotides: 7. The CDR3 length is 15 residues. From germline, CDR1 is MDHEN and CDR2 SYDVKM. The CDR3: CASSLVGQALNIQYF. The CDR3 nucleotides are TGTGCCAGCAGTTTAGTCGGACAGGCACTAAACATTCAGTACTTC.

The gene calls are TRBV6-1 and TRBJ1-1; a possible D gene is TRBD1 (5 bases). Germline CDR1 MNHNS, CDR2 SASEGT. The V end lost 7 bases, the J end lost 7 bases, and 16 bases lay between the germline ends. The CDR3 extends over 13 amino acids. CDR3 nucleotide sequence: TGTGCCAGCATCCCGGTTTTGGGGGGTGAAGCTTTCTTT. This gives the protein CASIPVLGGEAFF.

As concerns this clone: Additional DNA sequences in this sample encode the identical CDR3. V is TRBV6-1 and J is TRBJ2-7; D gene uncertain. In germline, CDR1 is MNHNS, CDR2 SASEGT. V lost 1 base and J lost 2, with 6 bases in between. The CDR3 totals 13 residues. In DNA, the CDR3 is TGTGCCAGCAGTGAAGTTCGAGCCTACGAGCAGTACTTC. Amino acid sequence: CASSEVRAYEQYF.

A few counts support this clone. Here the CDR3 DNA reads TGCGCCAGCAGCTTGGCACGGGGCAGCTCCTACAATGAGCAGTTCTTC. Residues: CASSLARGSSYNEQFF. The chain couples TRBV5-1 to TRBJ2-1; D could derive from TRBD1 or TRBD2 (5 bases each). CDR3 length: 16 residues. Deletions cut 0 bases from V and 0 bases from J, with 10 bases between. The germline CDR1 and CDR2 sequences are SGHRS and YFSETQ.

The V call is TRBV7-2, the J call TRBJ2-1; TRBD2 matches 10 bases. The J segment lost 2 bases and the V segment lost 5 bases, leaving 3 bases of the junction unmatched. The CDR3 extends over 15 amino acids. Germline CDR1 and CDR2: SGHTA and FQGNSA. The chain's CDR3 is CASSLTSGTYNEQFF. The CDR3 nucleotides are TGTGCCAGCAGCCTCACTAGCGGGACCTACAATGAGCAGTTCTTC.